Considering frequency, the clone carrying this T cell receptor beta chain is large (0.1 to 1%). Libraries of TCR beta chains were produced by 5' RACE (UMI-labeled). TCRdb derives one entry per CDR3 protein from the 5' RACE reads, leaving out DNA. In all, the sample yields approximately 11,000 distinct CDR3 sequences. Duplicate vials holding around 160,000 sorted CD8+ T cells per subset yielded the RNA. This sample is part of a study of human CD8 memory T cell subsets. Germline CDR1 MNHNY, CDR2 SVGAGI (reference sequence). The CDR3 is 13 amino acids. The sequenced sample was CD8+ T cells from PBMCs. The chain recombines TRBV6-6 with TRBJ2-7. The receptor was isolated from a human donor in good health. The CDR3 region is CASSYLQASEQYF.